This T cell receptor (beta chain) was documented in a study of CD8 T cells in ankylosing spondylitis. From the 5' RACE reads, TCRdb called clonotypes with MiXCR, one entry per CDR3 protein. The sample carries hundreds of thousands of distinct CDR3 sequences, around 9.1% recorded once. The sample holds many counts of this clonotype. Its antigen is undetermined. The CDR3 consists of 14 residues. Looked up from germline, CDR1 is MNHNS and CDR2 is SASEGT. Trimming took 6 bases from V and 0 from J, leaving 11 bases between them. General observations from the study: In synovial fluid and blood from reactive arthritis, some motif variants were previously reported. Within peripheral blood, clones linked to disease were CD8+ and relatively rare.

The sequencing sample was made of blood, either unsorted or a sorted T cell fraction (not recorded which). The chain is built from TRBV6-1 and TRBJ1-1; D is ambiguous. This TCR came from a male donor with ankylosing spondylitis or in good health (not recorded which). CDR3 in amino acids: CASRGSELNTEAFF. The DNA of the CDR3 is TGTGCCAGCAGAGGGAGCGAACTGAACACTGAAGCTTTCTTT.